This TCR beta chain was identified during a study of OX40 agonist ivuxolimab in advanced cancers. Whole-study context: Partial responses were seen in three patients, one with hepatocellular carcinoma and two with cutaneous melanoma. General study points: CD4+ and CD8+ T cells in blood underwent clonal expansion by week 6 at 0.1 to 3.0 mg/kg.

In this sample, this clone turned up a few times. Its target is unknown. Clones were read by immunoSEQ multiplex PCR, and TCRdb kept only the in-frame ones, dropping some. The sample has over 50,000 clones; approximately 90% are singletons. The CDR3 totals 14 residues. Trimming removed 5 bases at V and 0 bases at J, with 10 bases between. The germline V gene encodes CDR1 MDHEN and CDR2 SYDVKM. The material sequenced was CD4+ or CD8+ T cells sorted from blood, taken in a trial of the OX40 agonist ivuxolimab. V usage is TRBV28 and J usage is TRBJ1-1; maybe TRBD1 (5 bases). This TCR was recovered from an adult with an advanced solid tumor such as melanoma, head and neck, liver or kidney cancer. The CDR3 loop reads CASSPEDMNTEAFF. The CDR3 coding sequence is TGTGCCAGCAGTCCTGAGGACATGAACACTGAAGCTTTCTTT.